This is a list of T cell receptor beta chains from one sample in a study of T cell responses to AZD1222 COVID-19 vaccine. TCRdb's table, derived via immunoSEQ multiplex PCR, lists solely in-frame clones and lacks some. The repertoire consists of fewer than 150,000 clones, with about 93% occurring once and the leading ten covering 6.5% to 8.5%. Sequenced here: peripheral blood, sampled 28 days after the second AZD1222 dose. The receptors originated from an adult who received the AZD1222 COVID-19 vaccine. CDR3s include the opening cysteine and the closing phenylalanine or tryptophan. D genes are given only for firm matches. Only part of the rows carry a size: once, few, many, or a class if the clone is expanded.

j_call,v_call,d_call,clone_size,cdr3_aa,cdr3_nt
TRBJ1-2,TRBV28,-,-,CASSSTDTYYGYTF,TGTGCCAGCAGTTCAACCGACACTTACTATGGCTACACCTTC
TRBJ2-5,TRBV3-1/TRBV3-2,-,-,CASSQDYASRRETQYF,TGTGCCAGCAGCCAAGATTACGCTAGCCGGAGAGAGACCCAGTACTTC
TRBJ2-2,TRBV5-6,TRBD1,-,CASSIRDRTGELFF,TGTGCCAGCAGCATCCGGGACAGGACCGGGGAGCTGTTTTTT
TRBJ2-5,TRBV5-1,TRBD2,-,CASSLGSGGRETQYF,TGCGCCAGCAGCTTGGGTAGCGGGGGGAGAGAGACCCAGTACTTC
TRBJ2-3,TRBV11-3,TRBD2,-,CASSQIAGGRTDTQYF,TGTGCCAGCAGTCAAATAGCGGGGGGGAGGACAGATACGCAGTATTTT
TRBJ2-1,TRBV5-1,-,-,CASSQDIGGYNEQFF,TGCGCCAGCAGCCAGGACATCGGGGGCTACAATGAGCAGTTCTTC
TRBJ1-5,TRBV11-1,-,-,CASHARGVPGNQPQHF,TGTGCCAGCCATGCGCGGGGGGTCCCTGGCAATCAGCCCCAGCATTTT
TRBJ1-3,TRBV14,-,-,CASSQEEGRGNTIYF,TGTGCCAGCAGCCAAGAAGAGGGAAGGGGAAACACCATATATTTT
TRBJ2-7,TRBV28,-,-,CASSVSSYEQYF,TGTGCCAGTAGTGTTTCATCCTACGAGCAGTACTTC
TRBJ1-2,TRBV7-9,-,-,CASSPWYASYTF,TGTGCCAGCAGCCCCTGGTATGCTAGCTACACCTTC
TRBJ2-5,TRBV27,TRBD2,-,CASSRSGGLGETQYF,TGTGCCAGCAGTCGGTCGGGGGGGCTCGGAGAGACCCAGTACTTC
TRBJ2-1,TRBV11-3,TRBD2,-,CASSPIGGVSYNEQFF,TGTGCCAGCAGCCCGATTGGGGGGGTCTCCTACAATGAGCAGTTCTTC
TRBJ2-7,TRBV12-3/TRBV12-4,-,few,CASSFSTREQYF,TGTGCCAGCAGTTTTAGCACCCGCGAGCAGTACTTC
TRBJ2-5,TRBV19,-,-,CASSIVAQGSQYF,TGTGCCAGTAGTATTGTGGCCCAAGGGTCCCAGTACTTC
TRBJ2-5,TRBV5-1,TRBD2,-,CASSHLSGAQETQYF,TGCGCCAGCTCCCACCTTAGCGGGGCCCAAGAGACCCAGTACTTC
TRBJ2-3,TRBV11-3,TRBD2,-,CASSRSWGTSTDTQYF,TGTGCCAGCAGCCGGAGCTGGGGGACTAGTACAGATACGCAGTATTTT
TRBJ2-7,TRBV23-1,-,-,CASSQRSGQPCSPEQYF,TGCGCCAGCAGTCAAAGGTCCGGACAGCCGTGTTCGCCCGAGCAGTACTTC
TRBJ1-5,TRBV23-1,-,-,CASSLGQPQHF,TGCGCCAGCAGTCTGGGTCAGCCCCAGCATTTT
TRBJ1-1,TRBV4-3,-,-,CASSRWTLGTEAFF,TGCGCCAGCAGCCGTTGGACGCTGGGCACTGAAGCTTTCTTT
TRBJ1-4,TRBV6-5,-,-,CASNDPNEKLFF,TGTGCCAGCAACGACCCTAATGAAAAACTGTTTTTT
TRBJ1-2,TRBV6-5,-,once,CASSYSFQEGLYGYTF,TGTGCCAGCAGTTACTCTTTTCAAGAGGGGCTCTATGGCTACACCTTC
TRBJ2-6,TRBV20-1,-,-,CSASTLASGANVLTF,TGCAGTGCTAGTACTCTGGCTTCTGGGGCCAACGTCCTGACTTTC
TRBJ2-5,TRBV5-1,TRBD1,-,CASSSLGGIEAQYF,TGCGCCAGCAGCTCTTTAGGGGGCATCGAGGCCCAGTACTTC
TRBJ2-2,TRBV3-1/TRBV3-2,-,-,CASSQDLATGELFF,TGTGCCAGCAGCCAAGATCTAGCCACCGGGGAGCTGTTTTTT
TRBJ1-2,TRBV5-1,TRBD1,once,CASSLGRDRQDYGYTF,TGCGCCAGCAGCCTCGGGAGGGACAGGCAAGACTATGGCTACACCTTC
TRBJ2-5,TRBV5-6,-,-,CASSSMETQYF,TGTGCCAGCAGCTCGATGGAGACCCAGTACTTC